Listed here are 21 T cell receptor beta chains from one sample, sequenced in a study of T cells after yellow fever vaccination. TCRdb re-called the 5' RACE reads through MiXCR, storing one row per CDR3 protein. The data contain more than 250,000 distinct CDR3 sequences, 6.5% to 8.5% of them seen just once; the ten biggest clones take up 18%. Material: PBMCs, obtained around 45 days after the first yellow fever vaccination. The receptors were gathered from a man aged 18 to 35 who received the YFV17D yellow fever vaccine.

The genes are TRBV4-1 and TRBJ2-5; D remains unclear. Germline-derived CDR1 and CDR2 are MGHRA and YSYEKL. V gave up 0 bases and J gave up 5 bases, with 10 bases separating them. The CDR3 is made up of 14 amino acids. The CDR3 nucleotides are TGCGCCAGCAGCCAAGAACCCCTGCGGGAGACCCAGTACTTC. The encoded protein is CASSQEPLRETQYF.

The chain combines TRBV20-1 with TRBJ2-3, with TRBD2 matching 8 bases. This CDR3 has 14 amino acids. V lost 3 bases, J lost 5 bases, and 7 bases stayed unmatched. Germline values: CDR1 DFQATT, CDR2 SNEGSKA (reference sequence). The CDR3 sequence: CSASGGATGDTQYF. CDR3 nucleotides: TGCAGTGCTAGCGGGGGGGCCACCGGAGATACGCAGTATTTT.

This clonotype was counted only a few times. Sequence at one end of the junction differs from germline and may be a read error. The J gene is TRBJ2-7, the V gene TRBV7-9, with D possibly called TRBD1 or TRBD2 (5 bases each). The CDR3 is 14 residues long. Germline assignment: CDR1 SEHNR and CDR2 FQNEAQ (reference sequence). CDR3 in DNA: TGTGCCAGCAGCTTTTCGGGTATCGACGGGGCGCACATCTTC. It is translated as CASSFSGIDGAHIF. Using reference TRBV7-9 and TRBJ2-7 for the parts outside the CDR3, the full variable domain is DTGVSQNPRHKITKRGQNVTFRCDPISEHNRLYWYRQTLGQGPEFLTYFQNEAQLEKSRLLSDRFSAERPKGSFSTLEIQRTEQGDSAMYLCASSFSGIDGAHIFGPGTRLTVT.

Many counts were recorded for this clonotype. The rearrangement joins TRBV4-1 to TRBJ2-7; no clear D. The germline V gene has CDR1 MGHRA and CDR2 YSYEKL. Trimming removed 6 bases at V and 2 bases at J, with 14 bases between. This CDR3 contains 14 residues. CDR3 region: CASSFGRTAYEQYF. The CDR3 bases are TGCGCCAGCAGTTTCGGGCGTACCGCCTACGAGCAGTACTTC.

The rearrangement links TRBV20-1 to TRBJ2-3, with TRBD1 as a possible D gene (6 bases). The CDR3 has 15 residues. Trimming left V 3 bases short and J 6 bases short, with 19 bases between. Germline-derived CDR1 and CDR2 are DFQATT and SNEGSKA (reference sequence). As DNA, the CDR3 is TGCAGTGCTAGTCCCTCCAGGGGCCTGGGGGATACGCAGTATTTT. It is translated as CSASPSRGLGDTQYF.

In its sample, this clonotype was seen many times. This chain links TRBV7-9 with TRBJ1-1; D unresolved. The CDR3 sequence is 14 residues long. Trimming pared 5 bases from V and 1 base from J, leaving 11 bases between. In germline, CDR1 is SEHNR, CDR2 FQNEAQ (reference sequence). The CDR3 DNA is TGTGCCAGCAGCCCGTGGCAGGAGAACACTGAAGCTTTCTTT. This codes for CASSPWQENTEAFF.

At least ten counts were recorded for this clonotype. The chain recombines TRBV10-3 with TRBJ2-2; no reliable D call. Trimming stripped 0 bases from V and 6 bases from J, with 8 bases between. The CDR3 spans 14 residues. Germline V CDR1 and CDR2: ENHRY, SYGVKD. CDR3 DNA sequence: TGTGCCATCAGTGAGTCCAGGAGCCCCGGGGAGCTGTTTTTT. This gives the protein CAISESRSPGELFF.

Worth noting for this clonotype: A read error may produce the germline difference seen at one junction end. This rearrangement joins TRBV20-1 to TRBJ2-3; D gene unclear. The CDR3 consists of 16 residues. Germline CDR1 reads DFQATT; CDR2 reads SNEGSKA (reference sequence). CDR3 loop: CCARDPPGGGTDTQYF. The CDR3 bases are TGCTGTGCTAGAGATCCTCCCGGCGGCGGCACAGATACGCAGTATTTT.

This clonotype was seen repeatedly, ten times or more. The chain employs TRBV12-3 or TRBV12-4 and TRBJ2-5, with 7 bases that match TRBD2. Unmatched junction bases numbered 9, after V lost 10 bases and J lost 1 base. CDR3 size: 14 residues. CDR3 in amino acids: CATSRGGPQETQYF. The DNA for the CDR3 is TGTGCCACCTCAAGGGGAGGGCCCCAAGAGACCCAGTACTTC.

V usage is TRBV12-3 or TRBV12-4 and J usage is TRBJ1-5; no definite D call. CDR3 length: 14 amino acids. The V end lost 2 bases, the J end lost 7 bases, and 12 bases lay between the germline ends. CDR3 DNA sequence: TGTGCCAGCAGTTTAAGAGGGTTTGACCAGCCCCAGCATTTT. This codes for CASSLRGFDQPQHF.

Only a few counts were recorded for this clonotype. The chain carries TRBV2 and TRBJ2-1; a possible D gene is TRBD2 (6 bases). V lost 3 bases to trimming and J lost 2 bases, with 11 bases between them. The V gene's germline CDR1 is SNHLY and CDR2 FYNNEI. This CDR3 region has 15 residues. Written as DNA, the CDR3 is TGTGCCAGCAGTGACGGGGGAAGGACCTACAATGAGCAGTTCTTC. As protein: CASSDGGRTYNEQFF.

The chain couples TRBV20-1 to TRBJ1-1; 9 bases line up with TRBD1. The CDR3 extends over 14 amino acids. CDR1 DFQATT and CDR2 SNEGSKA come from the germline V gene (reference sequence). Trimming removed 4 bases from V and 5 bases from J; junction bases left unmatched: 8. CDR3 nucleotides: TGCAGTGCTAAGGCAGGACAGGGGAGGACTGAAGCTTTCTTT. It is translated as CSAKAGQGRTEAFF.

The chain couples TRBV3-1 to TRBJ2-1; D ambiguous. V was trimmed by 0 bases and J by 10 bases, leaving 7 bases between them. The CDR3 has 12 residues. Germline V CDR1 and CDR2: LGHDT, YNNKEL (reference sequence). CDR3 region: CASSQDDGEQFF. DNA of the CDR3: TGTGCCAGCAGCCAAGATGACGGGGAGCAGTTCTTC.

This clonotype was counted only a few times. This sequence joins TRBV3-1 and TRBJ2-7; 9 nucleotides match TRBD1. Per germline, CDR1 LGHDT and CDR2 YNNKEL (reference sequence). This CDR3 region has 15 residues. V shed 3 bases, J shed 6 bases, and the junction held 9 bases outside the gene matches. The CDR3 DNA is TGTGCCAGCAGCCAGGGACAGGGCCTGGGGGGCGAGCAGTACGTC. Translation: CASSQGQGLGGEQYV.

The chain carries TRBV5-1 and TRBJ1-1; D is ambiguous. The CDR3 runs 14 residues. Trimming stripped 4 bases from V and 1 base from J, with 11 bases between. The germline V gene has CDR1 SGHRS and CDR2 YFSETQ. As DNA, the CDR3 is TGCGCCAGCAGCCCAACTTTCAGGAACACTGAAGCTTTCTTT. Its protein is CASSPTFRNTEAFF.

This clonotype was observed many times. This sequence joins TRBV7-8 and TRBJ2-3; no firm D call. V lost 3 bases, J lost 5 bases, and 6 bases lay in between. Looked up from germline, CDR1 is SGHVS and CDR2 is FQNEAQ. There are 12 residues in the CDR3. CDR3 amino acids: CASSFSGDTQYF. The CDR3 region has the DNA TGTGCCAGCAGCTTCTCGGGAGATACGCAGTATTTT.

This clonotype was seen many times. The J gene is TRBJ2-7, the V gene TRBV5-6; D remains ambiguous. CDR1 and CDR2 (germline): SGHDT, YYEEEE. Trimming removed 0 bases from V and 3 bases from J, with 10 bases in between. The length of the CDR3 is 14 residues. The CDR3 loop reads CASSLVGSNYEQYF. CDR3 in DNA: TGTGCCAGCAGCTTGGTAGGCTCGAACTACGAGCAGTACTTC.

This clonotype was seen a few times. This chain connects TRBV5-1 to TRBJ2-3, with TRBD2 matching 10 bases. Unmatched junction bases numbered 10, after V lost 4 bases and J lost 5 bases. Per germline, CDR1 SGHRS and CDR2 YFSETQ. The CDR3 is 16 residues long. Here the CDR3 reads CASSTELAGSGDTQYF. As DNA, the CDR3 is TGCGCCAGCAGCACCGAACTAGCGGGGAGTGGAGATACGCAGTATTTT.

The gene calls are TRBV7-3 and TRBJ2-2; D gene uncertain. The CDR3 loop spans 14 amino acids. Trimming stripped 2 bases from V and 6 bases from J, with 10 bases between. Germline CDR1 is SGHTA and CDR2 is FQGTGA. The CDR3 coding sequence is TGTGCCAGCAGCTTATTGGGGTGGGCCGGGGAGCTGTTTTTT. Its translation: CASSLLGWAGELFF.

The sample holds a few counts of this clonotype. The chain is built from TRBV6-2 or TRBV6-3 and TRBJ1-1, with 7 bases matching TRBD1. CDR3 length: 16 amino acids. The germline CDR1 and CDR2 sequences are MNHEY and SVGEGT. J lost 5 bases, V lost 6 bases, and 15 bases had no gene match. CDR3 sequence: CASRRTSTGSRTEAFF. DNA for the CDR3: TGTGCCAGCAGGCGCACTTCGACAGGGTCGAGGACTGAAGCTTTCTTT.

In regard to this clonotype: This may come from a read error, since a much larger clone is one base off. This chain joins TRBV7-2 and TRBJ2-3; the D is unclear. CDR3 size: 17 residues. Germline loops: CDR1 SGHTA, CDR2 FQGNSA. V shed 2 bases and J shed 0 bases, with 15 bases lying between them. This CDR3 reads CTSSLSAPPTSTDTQYF. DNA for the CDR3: TGTACCAGCAGCTTAAGTGCTCCACCCACTAGCACAGATACGCAGTATTTT.